This T cell receptor beta chain was identified in a study of identical twins. Between the trimmed V and J ends, which lost 4 bases and 4 bases, there was a span of 12 bases. Germline V gene sequence: CDR1 SGHRS, CDR2 YFSETQ. The CDR3 covers 13 residues. Study-level results: Memory repertoires showed no such pattern, whereas abundant cord blood beta clonotypes carried fewer insertions.

The table lists this clonotype with a few counts. Its target is unknown. TCRdb itself ran the 5' RACE reads through MiXCR, one entry per CDR3 protein. This sample yields 250,000 or so distinct CDR3 sequences, of which about 7% are seen a single time; 3.5% to 4% belongs to the top ten. These same records also appear under a second study, on yellow fever vaccine responses in identical twins.

This chain uses TRBV5-1 with TRBJ2-7, with D uncertain. The sequenced sample consisted of memory (CD45RO+) T cells sorted from blood. The source is a woman between 18 and 29 years old in good health. The CDR3 DNA is TGCGCCAGCAGCCGATTTGGGGATTACGAGCAGTACTTC. Translated: CASSRFGDYEQYF.